These T cell receptor beta chains were read from a single sample in a study of T cell repertoires in cytomegalovirus infection. TCRdb recomputed calls from the reads with MiXCR, one row per CDR3 protein. The sample consists of approximately 71,000 distinct CDR3 sequences, 3% to 4% of them appearing once. Sequenced material: PBMCs. Receptor source: a human donor in good health (CMV status not recorded). Some clones in this sample may be carry-over from other donors' samples. Each CDR3 is given with its conserved first and last residue. The D gene is left open where the match is weak. Size tells how often a clone was seen, or its class if it is expanded.

clone size	V gene	D gene	J gene	CDR3 DNA	CDR3 protein
many	TRBV11-3	NA	TRBJ1-1	TGTGCCAGCAGCTTATTCCGGGGACGGATGAACACTGAAGCTTTCTTT	CASSLFRGRMNTEAFF
many	TRBV7-2	NA	TRBJ2-5	TGTGCCAGCAGCTTAGGTCCGCGGGAGACCCAGTACTTC	CASSLGPRETQYF
many	TRBV5-6	NA	TRBJ1-4	TGTGCCAGCAGCTTATTTGGAGAAGACAGAACTAATGAAAAACTGTTTTTT	CASSLFGEDRTNEKLFF
many	TRBV7-2	TRBD1	TRBJ2-2	TGTGCCAGCAGCTTAAGGGACAGGAGCTCTCCCGGGGAGCTGTTTTTT	CASSLRDRSSPGELFF
many	TRBV7-2	NA	TRBJ2-6	TGTGCCAGCAGCTTTCCGCGGGCGAGAGGGGCCAACGTCCTGACTTTC	CASSFPRARGANVLTF
many	TRBV11-2	NA	TRBJ2-3	TGTGCCAGCAGCTTTTCCCCTTCGAGGAATTCAGATACGCAGTATTTT	CASSFSPSRNSDTQYF
many	TRBV28	TRBD1	TRBJ1-5	TGTGCCAGCAGTCCCCGACAGGGAGGCAATCAGCCCCAGCATTTT	CASSPRQGGNQPQHF
many	TRBV5-1	NA	TRBJ1-1	TGCGCCAGCAGCGTTGGACCTCAGAGCACTGAAGCTTTCTTT	CASSVGPQSTEAFF
many	TRBV7-2	TRBD2	TRBJ2-1	TGTGCCAGCAGCTTAGTCTCATCGGGGGGGGCCGGTCGTGTGAATGAGCAGTTCTTC	CASSLVSSGGAGRVNEQFF
many	TRBV7-2	NA	TRBJ2-3	TGTGCCAGCAGCTCCCGACCTTTGGACACAGATACGCAGTATTTT	CASSSRPLDTDTQYF
many	TRBV5-1	NA	TRBJ2-5	TGCGCCAGCAGCTTAGGGGCGGGGAATCGAGAGACCCAGTACTTC	CASSLGAGNRETQYF
many	TRBV7-2	NA	TRBJ2-1	TGTGCCAGCAGCTTACGTAGGGCTTATGAGCAGTTCTTC	CASSLRRAYEQFF
many	TRBV6-2/TRBV6-3	TRBD1	TRBJ2-7	TGTGCCAGCAGCAATCCGGGACAGTACCACTTC	CASSNPGQYHF
many	TRBV7-2	NA	TRBJ2-1	TGTGCCAGCAGTGCCTCCGGGACAAACAATGAGCAGTTCTTC	CASSASGTNNEQFF
many	TRBV10-3	NA	TRBJ2-3	TGTGCCATCAGTAACTCGGGGTTAGATACGCAGTATTTT	CAISNSGLDTQYF
many	TRBV7-3	NA	TRBJ1-1	TGTGCCAGCAGCTTCCCTCCCCATCCGGGGGGCACTGAAGCTTTCTTT	CASSFPPHPGGTEAFF
many	TRBV29-1	TRBD1	TRBJ1-2	TGCAGCGTATACGGGACAGGGCATGGCTACACCTTC	CSVYGTGHGYTF